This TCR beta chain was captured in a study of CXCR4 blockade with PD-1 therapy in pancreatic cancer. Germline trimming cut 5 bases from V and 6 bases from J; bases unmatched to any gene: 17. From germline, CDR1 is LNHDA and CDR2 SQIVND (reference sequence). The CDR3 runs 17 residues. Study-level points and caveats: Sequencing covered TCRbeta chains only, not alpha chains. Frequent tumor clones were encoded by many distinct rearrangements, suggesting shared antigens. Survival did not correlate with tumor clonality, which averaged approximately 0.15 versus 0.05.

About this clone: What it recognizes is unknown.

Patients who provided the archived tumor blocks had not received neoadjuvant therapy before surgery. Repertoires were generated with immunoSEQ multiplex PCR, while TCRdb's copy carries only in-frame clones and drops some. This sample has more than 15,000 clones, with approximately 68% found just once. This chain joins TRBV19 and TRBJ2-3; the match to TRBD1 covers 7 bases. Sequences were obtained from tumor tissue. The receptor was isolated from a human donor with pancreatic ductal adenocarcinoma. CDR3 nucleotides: TGTGCCAGTAGTCTCTACCCGGGACAGTTTTTATCCGATACGCAGTATTTT. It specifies CASSLYPGQFLSDTQYF.